This T cell receptor (beta chain) was sequenced during a study of T cells in Graves' hyperthyroidism and ophthalmopathy. Researchers took RNA transcripts and amplified the TCR beta CDR3 regions from them. With the HTBI primer set, the TCR CDR3 went through a first round of RT-PCR. TCRdb passed the multiplex PCR reads through MiXCR, listing each CDR3 protein once. The repertoire holds over 150,000 distinct CDR3 sequences, roughly 17% seen once, with 40% to 65% in the top ten. This CDR3 comprises 15 residues. Germline CDR1 reads MDHEN; CDR2 reads SYDVKM. Trimming cost V 6 bases and J 6 bases; bases outside gene matches: 11. Patients aged 18 to 65 with hyperthyroidism were newly diagnosed, with duration under 2 months. Uncontrolled infection, other autoimmune disease, pregnancy or lactation excluded patients.

Sequencing input: blood. The receptor was derived from a woman in her fifties or sixties with Graves' hyperthyroidism. The gene calls are TRBV28 and TRBJ2-1; TRBD2 aligns across 7 bases. The CDR3 reads CASSLLAEWANEQFF. As DNA, the CDR3 is TGTGCCAGCAGCCTCCTAGCGGAGTGGGCCAATGAGCAGTTCTTC.